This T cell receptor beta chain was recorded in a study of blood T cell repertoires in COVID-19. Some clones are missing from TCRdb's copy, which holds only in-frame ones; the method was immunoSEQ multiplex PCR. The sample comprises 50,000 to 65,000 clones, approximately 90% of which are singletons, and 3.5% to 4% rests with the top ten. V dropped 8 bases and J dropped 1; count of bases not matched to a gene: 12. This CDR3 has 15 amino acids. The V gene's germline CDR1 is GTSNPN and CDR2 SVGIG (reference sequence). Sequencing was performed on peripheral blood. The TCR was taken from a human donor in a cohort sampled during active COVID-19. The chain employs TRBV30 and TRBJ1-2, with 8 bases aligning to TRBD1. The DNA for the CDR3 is TGTGCCCTTCCAGGTCGGACAGGGAATAACTATGGCTACACCTTC. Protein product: CALPGRTGNNYGYTF.